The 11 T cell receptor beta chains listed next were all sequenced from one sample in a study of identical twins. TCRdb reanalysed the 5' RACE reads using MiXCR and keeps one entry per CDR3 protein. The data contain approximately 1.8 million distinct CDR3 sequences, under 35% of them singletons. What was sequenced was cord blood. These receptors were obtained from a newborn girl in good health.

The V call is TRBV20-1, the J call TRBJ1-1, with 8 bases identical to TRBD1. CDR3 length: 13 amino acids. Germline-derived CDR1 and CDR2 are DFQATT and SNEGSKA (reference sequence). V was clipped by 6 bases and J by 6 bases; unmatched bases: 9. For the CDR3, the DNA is TGCAGTGCGCACCAGGGGGCAGTCGCTGAAGCTTTCTTT. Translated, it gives CSAHQGAVAEAFF.

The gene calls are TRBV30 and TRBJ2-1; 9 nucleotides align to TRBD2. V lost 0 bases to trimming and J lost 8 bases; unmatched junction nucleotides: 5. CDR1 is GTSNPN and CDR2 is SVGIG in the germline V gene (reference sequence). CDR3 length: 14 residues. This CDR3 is CAWSVEIAGDEQFF. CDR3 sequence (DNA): TGTGCCTGGAGTGTGGAAATAGCGGGGGATGAGCAGTTCTTC.

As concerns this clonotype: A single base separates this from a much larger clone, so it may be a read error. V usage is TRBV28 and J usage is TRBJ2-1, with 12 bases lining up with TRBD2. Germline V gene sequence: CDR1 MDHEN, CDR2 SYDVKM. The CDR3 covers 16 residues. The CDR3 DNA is TGTGCCAGCAGTGCTGGACTAGCGGGACCCTACAGTGAGCAGTTCTTC. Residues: CASSAGLAGPYSEQFF.

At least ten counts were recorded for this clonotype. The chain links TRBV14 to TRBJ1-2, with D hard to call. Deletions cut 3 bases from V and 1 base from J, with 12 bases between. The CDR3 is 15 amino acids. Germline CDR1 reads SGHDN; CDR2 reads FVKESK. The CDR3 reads CASSHRTVINYGYTF. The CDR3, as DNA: TGTGCCAGCAGCCATCGCACGGTGATTAACTATGGCTACACCTTC.

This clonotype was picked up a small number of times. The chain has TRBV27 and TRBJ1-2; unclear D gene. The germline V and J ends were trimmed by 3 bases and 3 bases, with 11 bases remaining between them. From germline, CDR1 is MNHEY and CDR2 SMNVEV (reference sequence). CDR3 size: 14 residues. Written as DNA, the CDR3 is TGTGCCAGCAGTTTTGGGTTCGGGTACTATGGCTACACCTTC. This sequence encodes CASSFGFGYYGYTF.

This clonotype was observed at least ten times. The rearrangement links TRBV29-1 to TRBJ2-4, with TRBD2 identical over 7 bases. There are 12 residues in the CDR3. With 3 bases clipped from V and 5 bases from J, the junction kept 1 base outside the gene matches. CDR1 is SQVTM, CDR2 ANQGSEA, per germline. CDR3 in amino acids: CSVDGGENIQYF. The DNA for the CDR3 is TGCAGCGTTGATGGGGGGGAAAACATTCAGTACTTC. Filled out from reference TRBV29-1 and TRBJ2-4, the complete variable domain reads SAVISQKPSRDICQRGTSLTIQCQVDSQVTMMFWYRQQPGQSLTLIATANQGSEATYESGFVIDKFPISRPNLTFSTLTVSNMSPEDSSIYLCSVDGGENIQYFGAGTRLSVL.

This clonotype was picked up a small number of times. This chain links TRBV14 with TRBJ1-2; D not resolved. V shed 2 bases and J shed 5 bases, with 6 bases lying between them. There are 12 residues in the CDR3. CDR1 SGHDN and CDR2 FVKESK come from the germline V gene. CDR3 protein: CASSQYAYGYTF. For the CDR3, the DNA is TGTGCCAGCAGCCAATACGCATATGGCTACACCTTC. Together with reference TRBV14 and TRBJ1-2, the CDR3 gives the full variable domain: EAGVTQFPSHSVIEKGQTVTLRCDPISGHDNLYWYRRVMGKEIKFLLHFVKESKQDESGMPNNRFLAERTGGTYSTLKVQPAELEDSGVYFCASSQYAYGYTFGSGTRLTVV.

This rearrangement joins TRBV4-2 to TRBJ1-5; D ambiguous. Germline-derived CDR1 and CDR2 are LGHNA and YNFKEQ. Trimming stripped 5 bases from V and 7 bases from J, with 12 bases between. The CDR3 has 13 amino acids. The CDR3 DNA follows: TGTGCCAGCAGCGGGGAATTGACCCAGCCCCAGCATTTT. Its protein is CASSGELTQPQHF.

This CDR3 is CASSPRFVSSQETQYF. The CDR3 DNA reads TGTGCCAGCAGCCCACGGTTCGTGTCTAGTCAAGAGACCCAGTACTTC. The chain uses TRBV7-9 and TRBJ2-5, with D uncertain. The V and J ends lost 5 bases and 2 bases respectively, with 18 bases between them. The CDR3 extends over 16 amino acids. CDR1 is SEHNR, CDR2 FQNEAQ, per germline (reference sequence). The whole variable domain, remainder taken from reference TRBV7-9 and TRBJ2-5, is DTGVSQNPRHKITKRGQNVTFRCDPISEHNRLYWYRQTLGQGPEFLTYFQNEAQLEKSRLLSDRFSAERPKGSFSTLEIQRTEQGDSAMYLCASSPRFVSSQETQYFGPGTRLLVL.

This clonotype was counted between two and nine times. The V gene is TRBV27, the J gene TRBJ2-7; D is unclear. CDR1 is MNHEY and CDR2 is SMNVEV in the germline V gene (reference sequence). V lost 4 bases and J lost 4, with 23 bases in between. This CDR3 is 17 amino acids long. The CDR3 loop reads CASSSSPGIRPGYEQYF. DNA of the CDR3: TGTGCCAGCAGTTCATCCCCTGGGATCCGTCCCGGGTACGAGCAGTACTTC.

The DNA for the CDR3 is TGCGCCAGCAGATCCGGACTAGCGGGTCTCTACGAGCAGTACTTC. Residues: CASRSGLAGLYEQYF. V gene TRBV5-1 combines with J gene TRBJ2-5, with TRBD2 matching over 11 bases. The DNA end is a closer match to TRBJ2-7, so the J assignment may be wrong. From germline, CDR1 is SGHRS and CDR2 YFSETQ. The CDR3 contains 15 residues.